These T cell receptor beta chains were read from a single sample in a study of shared clonotypes between healthy human individuals. The repertoire was sequenced with immunoSEQ multiplex PCR; TCRdb's copy has only in-frame clones and lacks some. Of some 2,000,000 clones in the sample, 90% to 96% are singletons; the top ten hold around 0.13%. Input material: naive CD4+ T cells sorted from blood. The receptors come from a man between 18 and 35 years old in good health. Both conserved end residues are part of each CDR3. The order of the fields is clone size, D gene, J gene, V gene, CDR3 protein, CDR3 DNA. A D gene is named only where the DNA matches it firmly. Size is omitted from some rows. Given values are once, few, many or a class for expanded clones.

>-|-|TRBJ2-5|TRBV4-3
CASSQDRSFWGETQYF
TGCGCCAGCAGCCAAGATAGGAGCTTCTGGGGTGAGACCCAGTACTTC
>-|-|TRBJ2-3|TRBV11-3
CASSLGLQADTQYF
TGTGCCAGCAGCTTAGGGCTCCAGGCGGATACGCAGTATTTT
>once|-|TRBJ2-2|TRBV9
CASSVGRGLNTGELFF
TGTGCCAGCAGCGTAGGGCGGGGGCTGAACACCGGGGAGCTGTTTTTT
>-|-|TRBJ2-5|TRBV7-2
CASSLDSWYQETQYF
TGTGCCAGCAGCTTAGACTCCTGGTACCAAGAGACCCAGTACTTC
>-|-|TRBJ2-5|TRBV10-3
CAISDMEGETQYF
TGTGCCATCAGCGACATGGAGGGTGAGACCCAGTACTTC
>-|-|TRBJ1-2|TRBV30
CAWSRASGGYTF
TGTGCCTGGAGCCGGGCCTCTGGTGGCTACACCTTC
>-|TRBD1|TRBJ1-5|TRBV6-1
CASSRMDRANQPQHF
TGTGCCAGCAGTCGTATGGACAGGGCCAATCAGCCCCAGCATTTT
>once|-|TRBJ2-4|TRBV25-1
CASSETVLAKNIQYF
TGTGCCAGCAGTGAAACGGTGCTAGCCAAAAACATTCAGTACTTC
>-|TRBD2|TRBJ2-3|TRBV10-3
CATRGRGQGSTDTQYF
TGTGCCACCCGCGGGAGGGGGCAGGGAAGCACAGATACGCAGTATTTT
>-|-|TRBJ1-4|TRBV7-9
CASSREVREKLFF
TGTGCCAGCAGCCGCGAAGTAAGGGAAAAACTGTTTTTT
>once|-|TRBJ2-2|TRBV9
CASSGQHRDWANTGELFF
TGTGCCAGCAGCGGGCAGCATCGGGACTGGGCGAACACCGGGGAGCTGTTTTTT
>-|TRBD2|TRBJ2-2|TRBV5-1
CASSLRGLNTGELFF
TGCGCCAGCAGCTTGAGGGGACTAAACACCGGGGAGCTGTTTTTT
>-|TRBD1|TRBJ2-7|TRBV5-1
CASSAGQGLNEQYF
TGCGCCAGCAGCGCGGGACAGGGTCTTAACGAGCAGTACTTC
>once|-|TRBJ2-7|TRBV4-3
CASSQAPGGPYEQYF
TGCGCCAGCAGCCAAGCCCCCGGGGGGCCATACGAGCAGTACTTC
>-|TRBD1|TRBJ1-6|TRBV7-2
CASSPNDRGPTPLHF
TGTGCCAGCAGCCCGAACGACAGGGGGCCTACACCCCTCCACTTT
>-|-|TRBJ1-1|TRBV9
CASSVGVFMNTEAFF
TGTGCCAGCAGCGTAGGGGTTTTCATGAACACTGAAGCTTTCTTT
>-|TRBD2|TRBJ2-6|TRBV7-7
CASSLGLAGAGANVLTF
TGTGCTAGCAGCTTAGGCCTAGCGGGGGCTGGGGCCAACGTCCTGACTTTC
>-|-|TRBJ1-4|TRBV14
CASSQVAEKLFF
TGTGCCAGCAGCCAAGTGGCGGAAAAACTGTTTTTT
>-|TRBD1|TRBJ2-7|TRBV5-5
CASIAYPGQPYEQYF
TGTGCCAGCATAGCTTATCCGGGACAGCCGTACGAGCAGTACTTC
>-|-|TRBJ2-5|TRBV7-2
CASSQQETQYF
TGTGCCAGCAGCCAACAAGAGACCCAGTACTTC
>-|-|TRBJ2-2|TRBV11-2
CASSGRENTGELFF
TGTGCCAGCAGCGGGCGGGAGAACACCGGGGAGCTGTTTTTT
>-|TRBD1|TRBJ2-1|TRBV7-6
CASSSPTGPSYNEQFF
TGTGCCAGCAGCTCCCCGACAGGGCCTTCCTACAATGAGCAGTTCTTC
>-|-|TRBJ1-5|TRBV6-5
CASSYSAVSNQPQHF
TGTGCCAGCAGTTACTCAGCGGTTAGCAATCAGCCCCAGCATTTT
>-|-|TRBJ1-1|TRBV4-3
CASSQDLTRVNTEAFF
TGCGCCAGCAGCCAAGATCTTACCAGGGTTAACACTGAAGCTTTCTTT
>-|-|TRBJ2-3|TRBV21-1
CANLHPGQREVTVTDTQYF
TGTGCCAACTTACATCCGGGACAAAGGGAGGTGACAGTCACAGATACGCAGTATTTT